The clone carrying this T cell receptor beta chain was recorded only once. The trim removed 5 bases at V and 1 base at J, leaving 4 bases unmatched. CDR3 length: 14 amino acids. Germline V gene sequence: CDR1 LGHNT, CDR2 FRNRAP. Authors' methods: It was from reference gene primer amplification that nucleated cell counts were estimated. Assay used: immunoSEQ multiplex PCR; TCRdb lists only in-frame clones, some missing. For V, J and clone size, that table is used; D and trimming come from the DNA. The top ten hold around a fifth of the sample, which has 50,000 to 75,000 clones, about 88% seen once. This sample is part of a study of blood T cell repertoires in COVID-19. About the research overall: The United States, Italy and Spain supplied acute and convalescent COVID-19 samples. Sources were T cells, B-cell-depleted T cells, or PBMCs; the material itself was cDNA or gDNA.

The TCR was taken from a woman in her forties or fifties with active or convalescent COVID-19. Source material: peripheral blood. The chain recombines TRBV12-5 with TRBJ1-1, with 7 positions matching TRBD1. In DNA form, the CDR3 reads TGTGCTAGTGGTGTGGACAGGAAGAACACTGAAGCTTTCTTT. It encodes CASGVDRKNTEAFF. The full variable domain, its missing parts supplied by reference TRBV12-5 and TRBJ1-1, is DARVTQTPRHKVTEMGQEVTMRCQPILGHNTVFWYRQTMMQGLELLAYFRNRAPLDDSGMPKDRFSAEMPDATLATLKIQPSEPRDSAVYFCASGVDRKNTEAFFGQGTRLTVV.